The 2 T cell receptor beta chains presented below share a single source sample, sequenced in a study of cytomegalovirus exposure and HLA in healthy donors (dated by TCRdb to about 2017). Receptor amplification or capture employed the immunoSEQ multiplex PCR assay. A mixture of 60 forward primers for TCR Vbeta segments and 13 reverse primers for TCR Jbeta segments was used in the multiplex PCR. TCRdb limited this immuneACCESS table to in-frame rearrangements with V and J called. A share of clones is missing; checked studies link under half to unresolved V genes, and the rest is unexplained. The sample has about 120,000 clones on record, approximately 80% of them singletons. Of the sample, approximately 11% falls within the top ten clones. Sequences were obtained from PBMCs. These receptors all come from a male donor in good health and CMV-seropositive.

The chain has TRBV15 and TRBJ1-3; 9 nucleotides line up with TRBD1. CDR1 is LNHNV, CDR2 YYDKDF, per germline (reference sequence). This CDR3 spans 15 amino acids. The J segment lost 7 bases and the V segment lost 5 bases, leaving 9 bases of the junction unmatched. This chain's CDR3 is CATSPRQGVGNTIYF. The CDR3 region has the DNA TGTGCCACCAGCCCTAGACAGGGGGTTGGGAACACCATATATTTT.

The chain recombines TRBV5-1 with TRBJ2-1; TRBD1 aligns across 8 bases. The CDR3 contains 15 residues. Germline lookup yields CDR1 SGHRS and CDR2 YFSETQ. The ends lost 0 bases at V and 6 bases at J; junction bases unmatched: 5. CDR3 residues: CASSLGQGSSNEQFF. In nucleotides, the CDR3 is TGCGCCAGCAGCTTGGGACAGGGGTCGTCCAATGAGCAGTTCTTC. Looking up the rest from reference TRBV5-1 and TRBJ2-1 gives the full variable domain: KAGVTQTPRYLIKTRGQQVTLSCSPISGHRSVSWYQQTPGQGLQFLFEYFSETQRNKGNFPGRFSGRQFSNSRSEMNVSTLELGDSALYLCASSLGQGSSNEQFFGPGTRLTVL.